There are a few counts of the clone carrying this T cell receptor beta chain. Antigen: not known. This sample is drawn from a study of blood T cells in healthy people across ages. The CDR3 spans 14 residues. With V trimmed by 8 bases and J by 7 bases, 12 bases remained unmatched. Germline V gives CDR1 SGHDN, CDR2 FVKESK. PBMCs, at least 6.5 million per sample, were isolated. The second PCR ran roughly 6 to 11 cycles with a sample-barcoded 5' primer and J-beta primers. Unique molecular identifiers of 12 random nucleotides labeled each cDNA. The study obtained at least 2.5 million CDR3-containing paired-end reads from every sample. Using its own MiXCR run on the 5' RACE reads, TCRdb lists one record per CDR3 protein. The repertoire holds 1.5 million to 2 million distinct CDR3 sequences, with roughly 30% as singletons. Study-wide findings and caveats: Diversity figures derived from one million T cells were judged to underestimate the true value.

The specimen was blood. The chain joins TRBV14 to TRBJ1-2, with 8 nucleotides matching TRBD1. The sequence derives from a woman in her twenties or thirties in good health. The CDR3 loop is CASAQETGVGGYTF. As DNA, the CDR3 is TGTGCCAGCGCCCAGGAGACAGGGGTCGGTGGCTACACCTTC.